Detailed here is one TCR beta chain. Antigen: not known. The data originate from a study of cytomegalovirus exposure and HLA in healthy donors. Study outcomes and limitations: In a later analysis, HLA-C alleles had the fewest associated TCRs, DRB1 alleles the most. According to the study, 150 to 200 TCR beta chains were cytomegalovirus-associated.

The CDR3 covers 14 residues. CDR1 is MDHEN and CDR2 is SYDVKM in the germline V gene. Losses at the gene ends were 6 bases for V and 4 bases for J; bases not matched to a gene: 8. Nominally healthy donors were sampled, though unrecorded immune exposures were likely. The study ran its PCR with 60 Vbeta and 13 Jbeta primers. Measured with immunoSEQ multiplex PCR; TCRdb has only the in-frame clones, and not every one. The table records around 110,000 clones, approximately 70% of them present only once. The sample consisted of PBMCs. The chain recombines TRBV28 with TRBJ1-1; 7 nucleotides agree with TRBD1. The sequence was obtained from a woman aged 40 to 49 in good health and CMV-seropositive. The CDR3 nucleotides read TGTGCCAGCAGCGGGACAGTAGCATCCACTGAAGCTTTCTTT. Encoded protein: CASSGTVASTEAFF.